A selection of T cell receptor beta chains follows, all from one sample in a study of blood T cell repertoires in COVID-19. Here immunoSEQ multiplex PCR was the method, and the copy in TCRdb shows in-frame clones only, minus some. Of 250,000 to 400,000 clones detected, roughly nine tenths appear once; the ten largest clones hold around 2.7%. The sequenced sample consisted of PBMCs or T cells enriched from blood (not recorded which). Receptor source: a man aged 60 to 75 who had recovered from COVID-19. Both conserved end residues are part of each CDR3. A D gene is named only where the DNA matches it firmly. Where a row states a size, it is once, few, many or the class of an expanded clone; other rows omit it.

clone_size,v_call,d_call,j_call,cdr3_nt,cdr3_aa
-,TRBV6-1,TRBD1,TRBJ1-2,TGTGCCAGCAGTGAATGGGACAGGGGACGAAGGTATGGCTACACCTTC,CASSEWDRGRRYGYTF
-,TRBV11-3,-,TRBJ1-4,TGTGCCAGCACTCTGGGAGTTGGAGGTGATGAAAAACTGTTTTTT,CASTLGVGGDEKLFF
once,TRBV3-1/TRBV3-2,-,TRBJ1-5,TGTGCCAGCAGCCAAGTCCAGGACAGTCGAGGGATCAGCAATCAGCCCCAGCATTTT,CASSQVQDSRGISNQPQHF
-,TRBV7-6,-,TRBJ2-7,TGTGCCAGCAGCCAAACGGGGGACGGGGGCTACGAGCAGTACTTC,CASSQTGDGGYEQYF
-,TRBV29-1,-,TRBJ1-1,TGCAGCGTTCAGGTCCTGGAGGGGAACACTGAAGCTTTCTTT,CSVQVLEGNTEAFF
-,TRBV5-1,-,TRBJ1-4,TGCGCCAGCAGCTCTCTCCCGGGGAGGGAACTGTTTTTT,CASSSLPGRELFF
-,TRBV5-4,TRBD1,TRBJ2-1,TGTGCCAGCAGCTTAGGACAGGGGACCTCCAATGAGCAGTTCTTC,CASSLGQGTSNEQFF
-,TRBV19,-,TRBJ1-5,TGTGCCAGTAGGCATTGGACGTGGGGAGGGCGACAGGTCAATCAGCCCCAGCATTTT,CASRHWTWGGRQVNQPQHF
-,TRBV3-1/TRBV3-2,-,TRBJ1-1,TGTGCCAGCAGCACTCCGGGGTATGGCACTGAAGCTTTCTTT,CASSTPGYGTEAFF
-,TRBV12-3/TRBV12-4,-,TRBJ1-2,TGTGCCACATCCGCCCCTTCGGGGGGCGGCTACACCTTC,CATSAPSGGGYTF
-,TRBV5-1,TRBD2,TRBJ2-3,TGCGCCAGCAGCTGGAGCGGGAGGGCGACAGATACGCAGTATTTT,CASSWSGRATDTQYF
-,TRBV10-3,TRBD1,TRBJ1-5,TGTGCCAGCAAACAGGGGAGTAGCAATCAGCCCCAGCATTTT,CASKQGSSNQPQHF
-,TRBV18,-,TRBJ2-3,TGTGCCAGCTCACCACGAAGCGTCGCGGCAGATACGCAGTATTTT,CASSPRSVAADTQYF
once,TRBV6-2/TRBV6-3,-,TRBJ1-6,TGTGCCAGCAGTTACCGGGGGGACTATAATTCACCCCTCCACTTT,CASSYRGDYNSPLHF